The 29 T cell receptor beta chains in this list originate from one sample, sequenced in a study of OX40 agonist ivuxolimab in advanced cancers. Profiling relied on immunoSEQ multiplex PCR, and the TCRdb table lists in-frame clones only, not all of them. Here the sample spans around 28,000 clones, roughly 86% being singletons. Source: CD4+ or CD8+ T cells sorted from blood, taken in a trial of the OX40 agonist ivuxolimab. These receptors were taken from an adult with an advanced solid tumor such as melanoma, head and neck, liver or kidney cancer.

This chain links TRBV19 with TRBJ2-3; unclear D gene. The germline V and J ends were trimmed by 8 bases and 1 base, with 31 bases remaining between them. Germline V gene data show CDR1 as LNHDA and CDR2 as SQIVND (reference sequence). The CDR3 length is 20 residues. The DNA of the CDR3 is TGTGCCAGTCAAACCCCCTACATCGTCAGGCCAGGCACTGGCACAGATACGCAGTATTTT. Its protein product is CASQTPYIVRPGTGTDTQYF.

The rearrangement links TRBV4-1 to TRBJ1-6; D may be TRBD1 (5 bases). V lost 3 bases and J 7 bases, leaving 19 bases between the germline ends. The germline V gene encodes CDR1 MGHRA and CDR2 YSYEKL. The CDR3 spans 17 residues. CDR3 sequence: CASSHLAGGGLNSPLHF. CDR3 nucleotide sequence: TGCGCCAGCAGCCACTTAGCCGGTGGGGGACTAAATTCACCCCTCCACTTT.

The V gene is TRBV6-5, the J gene TRBJ2-1; tentatively, D is TRBD1 (5 bases). This CDR3 is 16 amino acids long. From germline, CDR1 is MNHEY and CDR2 SVGAGI. V lost 4 bases to trimming and J lost 0 bases, with 13 bases between them. CDR3 in DNA: TGTGCCAGCAGTTCCGAAGGGGATAGCTCCTACAATGAGCAGTTCTTC. Amino acid sequence: CASSSEGDSSYNEQFF.

This chain connects TRBV15 to TRBJ2-3; D uncertain. Germline CDR1 and CDR2: LNHNV and YYDKDF (reference sequence). The CDR3 is 15 residues long. V was shortened by 0 bases and J by 1 base, with 8 bases between the two germline ends. The CDR3 is CATSRDNSGTDTQYF. The DNA of the CDR3 is TGTGCCACCAGCAGAGATAATTCTGGCACAGATACGCAGTATTTT.

This chain joins TRBV5-4 and TRBJ2-7; 7 bases agree with TRBD2. J was trimmed by 2 bases and V by 7 bases; bases with no gene match: 6. CDR3 size: 13 residues. Germline CDR1 SGHNT, CDR2 YYREEE (reference sequence). As DNA, the CDR3 is TGTGCCAGCCAAGGAGCGGGGCCCTACGAGCAGTACTTC. Translation: CASQGAGPYEQYF.

The chain joins TRBV6-6 to TRBJ1-6, with D unclear. Trimming stripped 6 bases from V and 10 bases from J, with 10 bases between. The CDR3 runs to 12 residues. Per germline, CDR1 MNHNY and CDR2 SVGAGI (reference sequence). The CDR3: CASREGGSPLHF. CDR3 nucleotide sequence: TGTGCCAGCAGGGAAGGTGGGTCACCCCTCCACTTT.

This clone was detected only once. This chain connects TRBV5-1 to TRBJ2-7; tentative D call: TRBD2 (6 bases). V was pared by 2 bases and J by 3 bases, with 15 bases between. The CDR3 runs to 15 residues. The germline CDR1 and CDR2 sequences are SGHRS and YFSETQ. The CDR3 coding sequence is TGCGCCAGCAGCTTCCGTGGGGACTCACTCTACGAGCAGTACTTC. It translates to CASSFRGDSLYEQYF.

The chain has TRBV5-4 and TRBJ2-5, with 12 bases matching TRBD2. With 4 bases clipped from V and 1 base from J, the junction kept 2 bases outside the gene matches. This CDR3 region has 15 residues. CDR1 and CDR2 (germline): SGHNT, YYREEE (reference sequence). The CDR3 sequence is CASSRTSGIQETQYF. CDR3 nucleotide sequence: TGTGCCAGCAGCAGGACTAGCGGGATCCAAGAGACCCAGTACTTC.

The genes are TRBV27 and TRBJ2-1, with 10 bases identical to TRBD2. The CDR3 is 18 amino acids. Germline lookup yields CDR1 MNHEY and CDR2 SMNVEV (reference sequence). V lost 5 bases, J lost 4 bases, and 14 bases stayed unmatched. DNA of the CDR3: TGTGCCAGCAGTCCGCGGGGAGCGGGGGGGCCGGGTTACAATGAGCAGTTCTTC. Encoded protein: CASSPRGAGGPGYNEQFF.

The chain uses TRBV19 and TRBJ2-7; no reliable D call. Germline V gene lookup returns CDR1 LNHDA and CDR2 SQIVND (reference sequence). Trimming pared 3 bases from V and 1 base from J, leaving 7 bases between. CDR3 size: 13 residues. Written as DNA, the CDR3 is TGTGCCAGTAGTATTTCGGGTTCCTACGAGCAGTACTTC. Its translation is CASSISGSYEQYF. The full variable domain, with the rest looked up from reference TRBV19 and TRBJ2-7, is DGGITQSPKYLFRKEGQNVTLSCEQNLNHDAMYWYRQDPGQGLRLIYYSQIVNDFQKGDIAEGYSVSREKKESFPLTVTSAQKNPTAFYLCASSISGSYEQYFGPGTRLTVT.

The genes are TRBV7-3 and TRBJ2-5, with no clear D. CDR1 SGHTA and CDR2 FQGTGA come from the germline V gene. This CDR3 is 16 amino acids long. Trimming took off 3 bases at V and 1 base at J, with 15 bases between the two ends. CDR3: CASSFHSRQRQETQYF. CDR3 bases: TGTGCCAGCAGCTTTCATTCTCGACAACGCCAAGAGACCCAGTACTTC.

This clone is medium-sized by share. The chain couples TRBV28 to TRBJ2-1; 8 nucleotides agree with TRBD1. The CDR3 contains 15 residues. The ends lost 6 bases at V and 5 bases at J; junction bases unmatched: 9. From germline, CDR1 is MDHEN and CDR2 SYDVKM. CDR3 nucleotide sequence: TGTGCCAGCAGCGCAGGCAGGGGGCCCCACAATGAGCAGTTCTTC. This encodes CASSAGRGPHNEQFF.

The genes are TRBV6-4 and TRBJ2-1, with 9 nucleotides matching TRBD1. With 5 bases clipped from V and 7 bases from J, the junction kept 9 bases outside the gene matches. The germline gives CDR1 MRHNA, CDR2 SNTAGT. The CDR3 contains 15 residues. The CDR3 bases are TGTGCCAGCAGTCGACAGGGGGAGATCTATAATGAGCAGTTCTTC. The encoded protein is CASSRQGEIYNEQFF.

This rearrangement joins TRBV7-6 to TRBJ1-1; D might be TRBD1 (5 bases). The germline V and J ends were trimmed by 5 bases and 2 bases, with 9 bases remaining between them. CDR1 is SGHVS and CDR2 is FNYEAQ in the germline V gene. The CDR3 is 13 amino acids. CDR3 region: CASSTGRNTEAFF. The CDR3 nucleotides are TGTGCCAGCAGCACAGGACGCAACACTGAAGCTTTCTTT.

The CDR3 nucleotides are TGTGCCAGCAGCTTACCCCGGACTAGCGGGGGACACAATGAGCAGTTCTTC. Translated, it gives CASSLPRTSGGHNEQFF. V and J are TRBV7-9 and TRBJ2-1; the match to TRBD2 covers 13 bases. The CDR3 extends over 17 amino acids. Germline-derived CDR1 and CDR2 are SEHNR and FQNEAQ (reference sequence). V was pared by 2 bases and J by 5 bases, with 6 bases of the junction left unmatched.

V usage is TRBV29-1 and J usage is TRBJ2-6, with D maybe TRBD1 (5 bases). The V gene lost 3 bases and the J gene lost 2 bases, with 8 bases spanning the gap. This CDR3 has 14 amino acids. Germline CDR1 SQVTM, CDR2 ANQGSEA. The CDR3 loop reads CSVDVGAGANVLTF. The CDR3 DNA sequence: TGCAGCGTTGATGTAGGGGCTGGGGCCAACGTCCTGACTTTC. Full variable domain (remainder filled in from reference TRBV29-1 and TRBJ2-6): SAVISQKPSRDICQRGTSLTIQCQVDSQVTMMFWYRQQPGQSLTLIATANQGSEATYESGFVIDKFPISRPNLTFSTLTVSNMSPEDSSIYLCSVDVGAGANVLTFGAGSRLTVL.

The chain uses TRBV19 and TRBJ2-1; the D gene is possibly TRBD2 (6 bases). This CDR3 is 14 amino acids long. The germline V and J ends were trimmed by 3 bases and 2 bases, with 8 bases remaining between them. Germline values: CDR1 LNHDA, CDR2 SQIVND (reference sequence). The CDR3 DNA reads as TGTGCCAGTAGTATGGACTACCCCTACAATGAGCAGTTCTTC. Protein sequence: CASSMDYPYNEQFF. Supplemented by reference TRBV19 and TRBJ2-1, the full variable domain reads DGGITQSPKYLFRKEGQNVTLSCEQNLNHDAMYWYRQDPGQGLRLIYYSQIVNDFQKGDIAEGYSVSREKKESFPLTVTSAQKNPTAFYLCASSMDYPYNEQFFGPGTRLTVL.

J is TRBJ2-2 and V is TRBV7-9, with TRBD2 as a possible D gene (6 bases). This CDR3 has 16 residues. V lost 5 bases, J lost 4 bases, and 17 bases lay in between. The germline V gene encodes CDR1 SEHNR and CDR2 FQNEAQ (reference sequence). Here the CDR3 DNA reads TGTGCCAGCAGCGGACCGGGACTTTCGGTCACCGGGGAGCTGTTTTTT. Translating gives CASSGPGLSVTGELFF.

This chain uses TRBV7-9 with TRBJ2-7, with D perhaps matching TRBD2 (5 bases). CDR3 length equals 13 residues. From germline, CDR1 is SEHNR and CDR2 FQNEAQ (reference sequence). The germline V and J ends were trimmed by 0 bases and 2 bases, with 5 bases remaining between them. CDR3 loop: CASSLAGAYEQYF. CDR3 nucleotide sequence: TGTGCCAGCAGCTTAGCGGGAGCCTACGAGCAGTACTTC.

The chain joins TRBV9 to TRBJ2-1; unclear D gene. This CDR3 is 17 amino acids long. Germline V lookup: CDR1 SGDLS, CDR2 YYNGEE. V was cut by 0 bases and J by 0 bases, with 13 bases left in between. The CDR3 DNA follows: TGTGCCAGCAGCGTAGAACCCAATCCGAGCTCCTACAATGAGCAGTTCTTC. This gives the protein CASSVEPNPSSYNEQFF. The full variable domain, in which reference TRBV9 and TRBJ2-1 provide the parts outside the CDR3, is DSGVTQTPKHLITATGQRVTLRCSPRSGDLSVYWYQQSLDQGLQFLIQYYNGEERAKGNILERFSAQQFPDLHSELNLSSLELGDSALYFCASSVEPNPSSYNEQFFGPGTRLTVL.

The rearrangement joins TRBV10-3 to TRBJ1-1; 8 positions match TRBD1. V lost 0 bases to trimming and J lost 8 bases; unmatched junction nucleotides: 5. The germline V gene has CDR1 ENHRY and CDR2 SYGVKD. CDR3 length equals 14 residues. This chain's CDR3 is CAISESTGQAEAFF. CDR3 bases: TGTGCCATCAGTGAGTCGACGGGACAGGCGGAAGCTTTCTTT.

V gene TRBV27 combines with J gene TRBJ2-7; D possibly matches TRBD1 or TRBD2 (6 bases each). Germline V lookup: CDR1 MNHEY, CDR2 SMNVEV (reference sequence). The CDR3 totals 13 residues. Between the trimmed V and J ends, which lost 0 bases and 7 bases, there was a span of 10 bases. DNA of the CDR3: TGTGCCAGCAGTTTATCCCAGGGGAGGGAGCAGTACTTC. Translated: CASSLSQGREQYF.

The gene calls are TRBV10-2 and TRBJ1-1; maybe TRBD1 (5 bases). CDR3 length: 14 amino acids. V lost 4 bases, J lost 2 bases, and 11 bases lay in between. Germline V lookup: CDR1 WSHSY, CDR2 SAAADI. The CDR3 reads CASSGTMSNTEAFF. The CDR3 DNA sequence: TGCGCCAGCAGTGGGACAATGTCTAACACTGAAGCTTTCTTT.

The genes are TRBV7-9 and TRBJ2-3; TRBD1 agrees at 7 bases. The CDR3 sequence is 15 residues long. The germline CDR1 and CDR2 sequences are SEHNR and FQNEAQ (reference sequence). V was clipped by 2 bases and J by 3 bases; unmatched bases: 5. DNA for the CDR3: TGTGCCAGCAGCTTAAAACAGGGGCAGACAGATACGCAGTATTTT. The encoded protein is CASSLKQGQTDTQYF. The full variable domain, completed using reference TRBV7-9 and TRBJ2-3, is DTGVSQNPRHKITKRGQNVTFRCDPISEHNRLYWYRQTLGQGPEFLTYFQNEAQLEKSRLLSDRFSAERPKGSFSTLEIQRTEQGDSAMYLCASSLKQGQTDTQYFGPGTRLTVL.

The V call is TRBV7-9, the J call TRBJ2-7; no definite D call. CDR3 length: 13 residues. The V gene lost 4 bases and the J gene lost 5 bases, with 12 bases spanning the gap. From germline, CDR1 is SEHNR and CDR2 FQNEAQ (reference sequence). The CDR3 DNA follows: TGTGCCAGCAGCTCCGCCGTTGTAGACGAGCAGTACTTC. It encodes CASSSAVVDEQYF.

This clone was detected a few times. The CDR3 protein is CASRSEGYGYTF. DNA for the CDR3: TGTGCCAGCAGGAGTGAGGGCTATGGCTACACCTTC. The rearrangement joins TRBV2 to TRBJ1-2; unclear D gene. The CDR3 is 12 residues long. Germline loops: CDR1 SNHLY, CDR2 FYNNEI. Deletions cut 6 bases from V and 4 bases from J, with 9 bases between.

The rearrangement links TRBV9 to TRBJ1-6; TRBD1 agrees at 8 bases. The V gene's germline CDR1 is SGDLS and CDR2 YYNGEE. The CDR3 has 16 amino acids. V shed 0 bases and J 10 bases; nucleotides not matched to a gene: 9. In nucleotides, the CDR3 is TGTGCCAGCAGCGTAGAGGGTCAGGGGGCCTACTCACCCCTCCACTTT. It codes for CASSVEGQGAYSPLHF.

This chain connects TRBV7-2 to TRBJ2-2; D ambiguous. The CDR3 spans 16 residues. V was trimmed by 5 bases and J by 1 base, leaving 14 bases between them. Germline V gene data show CDR1 as SGHTA and CDR2 as FQGNSA. CDR3: CASSPSGGLNTGELFF. In DNA form, the CDR3 reads TGTGCCAGCAGCCCCTCAGGCGGATTGAACACCGGGGAGCTGTTTTTT.

The rearrangement uses TRBV20-1 and TRBJ2-3; the D is unclear. Trimming removed 4 bases at V and 2 bases at J, with 4 bases between. Per the germline V gene, CDR1 is DFQATT and CDR2 is SNEGSKA (reference sequence). There are 11 residues in the CDR3. The CDR3 nucleotides read TGCAGTGCTATGGACACAGATACGCAGTATTTT. It translates to CSAMDTDTQYF.